The 26 T cell receptor beta chains below all came from one sample that was sequenced in a study of blood T cell repertoires in COVID-19. Assay: immunoSEQ multiplex PCR; the TCRdb copy retains only in-frame clones and omits some. This table has 150,000 to 200,000 clones, 90% to 95% appearing once. The specimen was peripheral blood. The receptor set was obtained from a man aged 50 to 60 with acute or convalescent COVID-19.

The rearrangement joins TRBV19 to TRBJ1-1; TRBD1 aligns across 7 bases. With V trimmed by 4 bases and J by 8 bases, 7 bases remained unmatched. The CDR3 runs 13 residues. Germline assignment: CDR1 LNHDA and CDR2 SQIVND (reference sequence). The CDR3 reads CASSTVPGGEAFF. In DNA, the CDR3 is TGTGCCAGTAGTACGGTCCCAGGGGGGGAAGCTTTCTTT.

V gene TRBV9 combines with J gene TRBJ1-3; D unresolved. The germline gives CDR1 SGDLS, CDR2 YYNGEE. V was cut by 2 bases and J by 0 bases, with 9 bases left in between. CDR3 length equals 15 residues. The DNA for the CDR3 is TGTGCCAGCAGCGTTCAGGCCGTCTCTGGAAACACCATATATTTT. This gives the protein CASSVQAVSGNTIYF.

This chain connects TRBV7-9 to TRBJ2-5; D uncertain. The CDR3 covers 14 residues. Germline assignment: CDR1 SEHNR and CDR2 FQNEAQ (reference sequence). V shed 3 bases and J shed 1 base, with 9 bases lying between them. CDR3: CASSLAGAQETQYF. The CDR3 DNA follows: TGTGCCAGCAGCTTGGCCGGAGCCCAAGAGACCCAGTACTTC.

The sample holds one count of this clone. The V gene is TRBV27, the J gene TRBJ1-6, with 7 bases matching TRBD1. Germline V gene sequence: CDR1 MNHEY, CDR2 SMNVEV (reference sequence). CDR3 length: 17 residues. V trimming: 5 bases; J trimming: 4 bases; junction bases outside the gene matches: 11. CDR3 amino acids: CASSRQGNYPYNSPLHF. The CDR3 nucleotides are TGTGCCAGCAGTCGACAGGGAAATTATCCATATAATTCACCCCTCCACTTT.

The V call is TRBV7-6, the J call TRBJ1-5; D is undetermined. Trimming shortened V by 0 bases and J by 0 bases, and 6 bases separated the two germline ends. The CDR3 is made up of 15 amino acids. CDR1 is SGHVS and CDR2 is FNYEAQ in the germline V gene. The CDR3 bases are TGTGCCAGCAGCTTAGCCGCAGATAGCAATCAGCCCCAGCATTTT. This encodes CASSLAADSNQPQHF.

This chain joins TRBV5-5 and TRBJ1-2, with 10 bases fitting TRBD1. Unmatched junction bases numbered 8, after V lost 1 base and J lost 5 bases. CDR1 and CDR2 (germline): SGHKS, YYEKEE (reference sequence). The CDR3 runs to 16 residues. In DNA, the CDR3 is TGTGCCAGCAGCTTGTCGACAGGGGGCGCAGGTTATGGCTACACCTTC. It translates to CASSLSTGGAGYGYTF.

This chain uses TRBV9 with TRBJ2-7; possibly TRBD1 for D (6 bases). With 0 bases removed from V and 9 bases from J, the gap between germline ends came to 16 bases. The CDR3 is 14 residues long. Germline lookup yields CDR1 SGDLS and CDR2 YYNGEE. The CDR3 protein is CASSVGSGVEVQYF. The CDR3, as DNA: TGTGCCAGCAGCGTAGGTTCAGGGGTAGAGGTGCAGTACTTC.

This chain connects TRBV6-5 to TRBJ2-7; maybe TRBD1 (6 bases). V gave up 4 bases and J gave up 4 bases, with 14 bases separating them. Germline CDR1 and CDR2: MNHEY and SVGAGI. The CDR3 spans 14 residues. DNA of the CDR3: TGTGCCAGCAGTTCGTCCCAGGGGAATTACGAGCAGTACTTC. Amino acid sequence: CASSSSQGNYEQYF.

This chain uses TRBV19 with TRBJ1-1; 9 bases align to TRBD1. The trim removed 1 base at V and 1 base at J, leaving 4 bases unmatched. The CDR3 extends over 16 amino acids. Germline-derived CDR1 and CDR2 are LNHDA and SQIVND (reference sequence). CDR3 residues: CASSIASGQGNTEAFF. CDR3 sequence (DNA): TGTGCCAGTAGTATAGCCTCGGGACAGGGGAACACTGAAGCTTTCTTT.

The chain employs TRBV6-6 and TRBJ1-1, with TRBD1 matching over 9 bases. Germline V lookup: CDR1 MNHNY, CDR2 SVGAGI (reference sequence). The trim removed 5 bases at V and 6 bases at J, leaving 16 bases unmatched. This CDR3 is built from 17 residues. This CDR3 is CASSQHFWTGEAAEAFF. The CDR3 DNA sequence: TGTGCCAGCAGTCAGCACTTCTGGACAGGGGAGGCTGCTGAAGCTTTCTTT.

V is TRBV28 and J is TRBJ1-5, with TRBD1 matching 7 bases. Trimming cost V 4 bases and J 6 bases; bases outside gene matches: 6. Germline-derived CDR1 and CDR2 are MDHEN and SYDVKM. This CDR3 is 14 amino acids long. This CDR3 is CASSSPGTAQPQHF. The CDR3 DNA follows: TGTGCCAGCAGTTCCCCAGGGACAGCTCAGCCCCAGCATTTT.

The V call is TRBV29-1, the J call TRBJ2-3, with 7 bases lining up with TRBD2. Losses at the gene ends were 6 bases for V and 0 bases for J; bases not matched to a gene: 0. Per germline, CDR1 SQVTM and CDR2 ANQGSEA. This CDR3 spans 12 amino acids. The CDR3 here is CSVGGSTDTQYF. In DNA form, the CDR3 reads TGCAGCGTGGGGGGGAGCACAGATACGCAGTATTTT.

The CDR3 DNA sequence: TGTGCCAGCAGCTACGACAGGGGCGGGCAGCCCCAGCATTTT. Its protein is CASSYDRGGQPQHF. This chain uses TRBV7-8 with TRBJ1-5, with 8 bases identical to TRBD1. Unmatched junction bases numbered 6, after V lost 4 bases and J lost 7 bases. Germline V gene lookup returns CDR1 SGHVS and CDR2 FQNEAQ. The CDR3 covers 14 residues.

In nucleotides, the CDR3 is TGTGCCAGTAGTACCACCGGGACAGGGGAGGATCAGCCCCAGCATTTT. Encoded protein: CASSTTGTGEDQPQHF. The chain has TRBV19 and TRBJ1-5, with 10 positions matching TRBD1. CDR1 and CDR2 from the germline V gene are LNHDA and SQIVND (reference sequence). The CDR3 runs to 16 residues. V shed 4 bases and J 5 bases; nucleotides not matched to a gene: 8.

Turning to this clone: Other DNA sequences in this sample translate to the same CDR3. The V and J genes are TRBV3-1 (or the pseudogene TRBV3-2) and TRBJ1-1, with D unresolved. CDR1 is LGHDT, CDR2 YNNKEL, per germline (reference sequence). The CDR3 spans 13 residues. V dropped 6 bases and J dropped 0 bases, with 8 bases sitting between them. This chain's CDR3 is CASSAQMNTEAFF. The DNA of the CDR3 is TGTGCCAGCAGTGCACAAATGAACACTGAAGCTTTCTTT.

This sequence joins TRBV28 and TRBJ2-7; a possible D gene is TRBD1 (5 bases). Deletions cut 7 bases from V and 4 bases from J, with 14 bases between. Germline V gene lookup returns CDR1 MDHEN and CDR2 SYDVKM. This CDR3 has 13 residues. CDR3 residues: CASTLRGNYEQYF. For the CDR3, the DNA is TGTGCCAGCACCTTAAGGGGAAATTACGAGCAGTACTTC. Together with reference TRBV28 and TRBJ2-7, the CDR3 gives the full variable domain: DVKVTQSSRYLVKRTGEKVFLECVQDMDHENMFWYRQDPGLGLRLIYFSYDVKMKEKGDIPEGYSVSREKKERFSLILESASTNQTSMYLCASTLRGNYEQYFGPGTRLTVT.

The chain joins TRBV7-9 to TRBJ1-6; D is unresolved. This CDR3 is 16 amino acids long. The germline V and J ends were trimmed by 7 bases and 7 bases, with 20 bases remaining between them. The germline V gene encodes CDR1 SEHNR and CDR2 FQNEAQ (reference sequence). The CDR3 loop reads CASNQTRRRLNSPLHF. The CDR3 bases are TGTGCCAGCAACCAGACCCGGCGACGACTAAATTCACCCCTCCACTTT.

CDR3 in amino acids: CASSLTSNNIQYF. DNA for the CDR3: TGTGCCAGCAGTTTGACTAGCAACAACATTCAGTACTTC. This sequence joins TRBV28 and TRBJ2-4; 7 bases fit TRBD2. The CDR3 covers 13 residues. With 3 bases clipped from V and 7 bases from J, the junction kept 3 bases outside the gene matches. Germline V gene data show CDR1 as MDHEN and CDR2 as SYDVKM.

The chain employs TRBV5-5 and TRBJ1-3; D might be TRBD1 (6 bases). Germline lookup yields CDR1 SGHKS and CDR2 YYEKEE (reference sequence). The V end lost 0 bases, the J end lost 2 bases, and 12 bases lay between the germline ends. There are 16 residues in the CDR3. The CDR3 coding sequence is TGTGCCAGCAGCTTGGGTTTACAGGGCGCTGGAAACACCATATATTTT. Amino acid sequence: CASSLGLQGAGNTIYF.

The chain uses TRBV6-5 and TRBJ1-2, with 11 bases fitting TRBD1. Germline trimming cut 6 bases from V and 8 bases from J; bases unmatched to any gene: 5. The CDR3 contains 13 residues. Germline lookup yields CDR1 MNHEY and CDR2 SVGAGI. This CDR3 is CASRTGTGGGYTF. DNA of the CDR3: TGTGCCAGCAGGACCGGGACAGGGGGAGGCTACACCTTC.

The chain couples TRBV27 to TRBJ2-2, with D perhaps matching TRBD1 (5 bases). The CDR3 is made up of 14 amino acids. Trimming left V 4 bases short and J 4 bases short, with 10 bases between. The germline gives CDR1 MNHEY, CDR2 SMNVEV (reference sequence). The CDR3 sequence: CASSWAGRTGELFF. The CDR3 bases are TGTGCCAGCAGTTGGGCAGGGCGCACCGGGGAGCTGTTTTTT.

As regards this clone: The junction departs from germline at one end; a sequencing error may be responsible. The chain links TRBV10-3 to TRBJ2-2, with D possibly being TRBD2 (5 bases). This CDR3 has 14 amino acids. Germline V lookup: CDR1 ENHRY, CDR2 SYGVKD. In DNA form, the CDR3 reads TGTGCCATCAATGAGGGCGGATACACCGGGGAGCTGTTTTTT. Translated: CAINEGGYTGELFF.

The gene calls are TRBV5-1 and TRBJ1-3, with 7 nucleotides matching TRBD1. The J segment lost 0 bases and the V segment lost 0 bases, leaving 6 bases of the junction unmatched. The CDR3 spans 17 residues. Germline CDR1 is SGHRS and CDR2 is YFSETQ. CDR3 DNA: TGCGCCAGCAGCTTGGGGGGGACAGAGCGCTCTGGAAACACCATATATTTT. This codes for CASSLGGTERSGNTIYF.

This chain joins TRBV5-1 and TRBJ1-1; D not certain. CDR3 size: 13 residues. With 0 bases removed from V and 1 base from J, the gap between germline ends came to 4 bases. CDR1 and CDR2 (germline): SGHRS, YFSETQ. The CDR3 DNA reads TGCGCCAGCAGCTTGGACTGGAACACTGAAGCTTTCTTT. Translating gives CASSLDWNTEAFF.

This chain connects TRBV6-2 or TRBV6-3 to TRBJ2-5; 8 positions match TRBD2. Germline CDR1 and CDR2: MNHEY and SVGEGT. Germline trimming cut 7 bases from V and 1 base from J; bases unmatched to any gene: 8. The CDR3 has 15 amino acids. The CDR3 DNA reads as TGTGCCAGCACCCCTCTAGCGGGCTTCCAAGAGACCCAGTACTTC. Its translation: CASTPLAGFQETQYF.

This chain uses TRBV21-1 with TRBJ2-3; the table calls TRBD2, which could not be checked here. TRBV21-1 is a documented pseudogene. The CDR3 extends over 15 amino acids. The CDR3 sequence is CASSKNWEFEDTQYF. CDR3 DNA sequence: TGTGCCAGCAGCAAAAATTGGGAGTTTGAAGATACGCAGTATTTT.